These T cell receptor beta chains were read from a single sample in a study of shared clonotypes between healthy human individuals. Only in-frame clones appear in the TCRdb table, and some are missing; sequencing was by immunoSEQ multiplex PCR. The repertoire holds roughly 2.2 million clones, approximately 93% seen once, with 0.3% to 0.4% in the top ten. The sample was naive CD4+ T cells from PBMCs. These receptors were taken from a man aged 18 to 35 in good health. Some clones in this sample may be carry-over from other donors' samples. The CDR3 runs from the conserved cysteine through the conserved F or W. Each record gives: V gene, J gene, clone size, D gene, CDR3 DNA, CDR3 protein. A D gene is named only where the DNA matches it firmly. Only part of the rows carry a size: once, few, many, or a class if the clone is expanded.

V gene: TRBV13; J gene: TRBJ2-3; clone size: NA; D gene: NA; CDR3 DNA: TGTGCCAGCAGCTGGTCGGGGCGCACAGATACGCAGTATTTT; CDR3 protein: CASSWSGRTDTQYF
V gene: TRBV6-1; J gene: TRBJ2-5; clone size: NA; D gene: NA; CDR3 DNA: TGTGCCAGCAGTGAACTCCCCGGTCCCCAAGAGACCCAGTACTTC; CDR3 protein: CASSELPGPQETQYF
V gene: TRBV7-6; J gene: TRBJ2-7; clone size: NA; D gene: NA; CDR3 DNA: TGTGCCAGCAGTAGTACCGGGAGCTCTAGCGAGCAGTACTTC; CDR3 protein: CASSSTGSSSEQYF
V gene: TRBV5-1; J gene: TRBJ1-2; clone size: few; D gene: TRBD1; CDR3 DNA: TGCGCCAGCAGCCCCGGGACAGTTAACTATGGCTACACCTTC; CDR3 protein: CASSPGTVNYGYTF
V gene: TRBV7-2; J gene: TRBJ2-1; clone size: NA; D gene: NA; CDR3 DNA: TGTGCCAGCAGCGCGGGACAATACAATGAGCAGTTCTTC; CDR3 protein: CASSAGQYNEQFF
V gene: TRBV19; J gene: TRBJ2-5; clone size: NA; D gene: NA; CDR3 DNA: TGTGCCAGTAGTTACGGATACCAAGAGACCCAGTACTTC; CDR3 protein: CASSYGYQETQYF
V gene: TRBV27; J gene: TRBJ2-7; clone size: NA; D gene: NA; CDR3 DNA: TGTGCCACCGCGGGGCTTTTCGAGCAGTACTTC; CDR3 protein: CATAGLFEQYF
V gene: TRBV18; J gene: TRBJ2-5; clone size: few; D gene: NA; CDR3 DNA: TGTGCCAGCTCACCATCAGGGGCGGAGACCCAGTACTTC; CDR3 protein: CASSPSGAETQYF
V gene: TRBV6-9; J gene: TRBJ2-7; clone size: NA; D gene: NA; CDR3 DNA: TGTGCCAGCAGTTACCCCTCCGGGGGCCGAACCTACGAGCAGTACTTC; CDR3 protein: CASSYPSGGRTYEQYF
V gene: TRBV7-2; J gene: TRBJ2-3; clone size: NA; D gene: NA; CDR3 DNA: TGTGCCAGCAGCTTACTCGGGCAGATCCCAGATACGCAGTATTTT; CDR3 protein: CASSLLGQIPDTQYF
V gene: TRBV6-5; J gene: TRBJ2-5; clone size: NA; D gene: TRBD2; CDR3 DNA: TGTGCCAGCACCGGGACTAGCGGGCTTAAGTACTTC; CDR3 protein: CASTGTSGLKYF
V gene: TRBV28; J gene: TRBJ2-5; clone size: NA; D gene: NA; CDR3 DNA: TGTGCCAGCAGTTTTCTACAGCTTCAAGAGACCCAGTACTTC; CDR3 protein: CASSFLQLQETQYF
V gene: TRBV6-6; J gene: TRBJ2-7; clone size: NA; D gene: TRBD2; CDR3 DNA: TGTGCCAGCAGTAATGAAAGGGGACTAGCGTTGTACGAGCAGTACTTC; CDR3 protein: CASSNERGLALYEQYF
V gene: TRBV5-1; J gene: TRBJ2-5; clone size: NA; D gene: NA; CDR3 DNA: TGCGCCAGCAGCTTGGCCAGCAAAGAGACCCAGTACTTC; CDR3 protein: CASSLASKETQYF
V gene: TRBV19; J gene: TRBJ2-1; clone size: once; D gene: NA; CDR3 DNA: TGTGCCAGTAAGGGAGGAGCGGGCCCTGAGCAGTTCTTC; CDR3 protein: CASKGGAGPEQFF
V gene: TRBV28; J gene: TRBJ2-3; clone size: NA; D gene: NA; CDR3 DNA: TGTGCCAGCAGTTTAAGTTGGTTAGTACAGAGCACAGATACGCAGTATTTT; CDR3 protein: CASSLSWLVQSTDTQYF
V gene: TRBV7-2; J gene: TRBJ1-1; clone size: few; D gene: NA; CDR3 DNA: TGTGCCAGCAGCCAACAGGGAGGGGACACTGAAGCTTTCTTT; CDR3 protein: CASSQQGGDTEAFF
V gene: TRBV7-3; J gene: TRBJ1-1; clone size: once; D gene: TRBD1; CDR3 DNA: TGTGCCAGCAGCCCCCGGACAGGGCAACGGAACACTGAAGCTTTCTTT; CDR3 protein: CASSPRTGQRNTEAFF
V gene: TRBV27; J gene: TRBJ2-7; clone size: NA; D gene: NA; CDR3 DNA: TGTGCCAGCAGTCCGGACGGGGACGGCTACTACGAGCAGTACTTC; CDR3 protein: CASSPDGDGYYEQYF
V gene: TRBV7-3; J gene: TRBJ2-7; clone size: NA; D gene: TRBD2; CDR3 DNA: TGTGCCAGCAGCTTTCTAGCGGGATACGAGCAGTACTTC; CDR3 protein: CASSFLAGYEQYF
V gene: TRBV5-5; J gene: TRBJ1-1; clone size: NA; D gene: TRBD1; CDR3 DNA: TGTGCCAGCAGCTGGGGACAGGTTTCTGAAGCTTTCTTT; CDR3 protein: CASSWGQVSEAFF
V gene: TRBV30; J gene: TRBJ2-1; clone size: NA; D gene: TRBD2; CDR3 DNA: TGTGCCTGGAGTTTCGCGGGAGTCGAGCAGTTCTTC; CDR3 protein: CAWSFAGVEQFF
V gene: TRBV11-1; J gene: TRBJ1-1; clone size: once; D gene: NA; CDR3 DNA: TGTGCCAGCAGCCCCAGGGGGAACACTGAAGCTTTCTTT; CDR3 protein: CASSPRGNTEAFF
V gene: TRBV29-1; J gene: TRBJ2-3; clone size: NA; D gene: TRBD2; CDR3 DNA: TGCAGCGTGGGGGGAGGGGTAGTCATCGAGGGAATCACAGATACGCAGTATTTT; CDR3 protein: CSVGGGVVIEGITDTQYF
V gene: TRBV11-2; J gene: TRBJ1-2; clone size: NA; D gene: NA; CDR3 DNA: TGTGCCAGCAGCTTGGGGGGGTCCAACTATGGCTACACCTTC; CDR3 protein: CASSLGGSNYGYTF
V gene: TRBV18; J gene: TRBJ2-7; clone size: NA; D gene: TRBD2; CDR3 DNA: TGTGCCAGCTCACCACTACCCCCAGTAGCGGGAGGGCCCCTCGAGCAGTACTTC; CDR3 protein: CASSPLPPVAGGPLEQYF
V gene: TRBV10-3; J gene: TRBJ1-1; clone size: NA; D gene: NA; CDR3 DNA: TGTGCCATCAGTGAGTCGACTGGGGGCGTAGGCACTGAAGCTTTCTTT; CDR3 protein: CAISESTGGVGTEAFF
V gene: TRBV18; J gene: TRBJ1-3; clone size: once; D gene: NA; CDR3 DNA: TGTGCCAGCTCACGTCGGGACCGAAACTCTGGAAACACCATATATTTT; CDR3 protein: CASSRRDRNSGNTIYF
V gene: TRBV5-5; J gene: TRBJ2-7; clone size: NA; D gene: NA; CDR3 DNA: TGTGCCAGCAGCTGGGACCGGCCCTACGAGCAGTACTTC; CDR3 protein: CASSWDRPYEQYF
V gene: TRBV5-1; J gene: TRBJ1-4; clone size: NA; D gene: NA; CDR3 DNA: TGCGCCAGCAGCCCCTGGACAATCGCTAATGAAAAACTGTTTTTT; CDR3 protein: CASSPWTIANEKLFF
V gene: TRBV11-1; J gene: TRBJ2-7; clone size: once; D gene: NA; CDR3 DNA: TGTGCCAGCAGCTTCAACAGGGACTCCTACGAGCAGTACTTC; CDR3 protein: CASSFNRDSYEQYF
V gene: TRBV18; J gene: TRBJ2-5; clone size: NA; D gene: NA; CDR3 DNA: TGTGCCAGCTCACCTGGACAGCAAGAGACCCAGTACTTC; CDR3 protein: CASSPGQQETQYF
V gene: TRBV25-1; J gene: TRBJ2-7; clone size: NA; D gene: NA; CDR3 DNA: TGTGCCAGCCCGAAGGGGCCGGGGCTGAACTACGAGCAGTACTTC; CDR3 protein: CASPKGPGLNYEQYF
V gene: TRBV6-1; J gene: TRBJ2-5; clone size: NA; D gene: TRBD1; CDR3 DNA: TGTGCCAGCAATGTGAGACAGGGGAGAGAGACCCAGTACTTC; CDR3 protein: CASNVRQGRETQYF
V gene: TRBV5-1; J gene: TRBJ2-2; clone size: NA; D gene: TRBD2; CDR3 DNA: TGCGCCAGCAGCCCGTCACTAGCGGGAGTTACCGGGGAGCTGTTTTTT; CDR3 protein: CASSPSLAGVTGELFF
V gene: TRBV5-1; J gene: TRBJ2-3; clone size: NA; D gene: NA; CDR3 DNA: TGCGCCAGCAGCTTGGTGACCGGGAGCACAGATACGCAGTATTTT; CDR3 protein: CASSLVTGSTDTQYF
V gene: TRBV11-2; J gene: TRBJ1-1; clone size: NA; D gene: NA; CDR3 DNA: TGTGCCAGCAGCTTAGTATCAGGGATCGCGACTGAAGCTTTCTTT; CDR3 protein: CASSLVSGIATEAFF
V gene: TRBV19; J gene: TRBJ2-5; clone size: NA; D gene: NA; CDR3 DNA: TGTGCCAGTAGTATCGGTGGGGCCAGAGAGACCCAGTACTTC; CDR3 protein: CASSIGGARETQYF
V gene: TRBV5-4; J gene: TRBJ2-5; clone size: NA; D gene: TRBD2; CDR3 DNA: TGTGCCAGCAGCTTGGGGGGTAGTAGCGGGAGTTTGGAGACCCAGTACTTC; CDR3 protein: CASSLGGSSGSLETQYF
V gene: TRBV15; J gene: TRBJ2-2; clone size: NA; D gene: TRBD2; CDR3 DNA: TGTGCCACCAGCGTGCCGACTAGCGCGAACACCGGGGAGCTGTTTTTT; CDR3 protein: CATSVPTSANTGELFF
V gene: TRBV2; J gene: TRBJ2-7; clone size: NA; D gene: NA; CDR3 DNA: TGTGCCAGCAGTGGGACAGCCGCCTACGAGCAGTACTTC; CDR3 protein: CASSGTAAYEQYF
V gene: TRBV28; J gene: TRBJ2-1; clone size: NA; D gene: TRBD2; CDR3 DNA: TGTGCCAGCAGGCTAGCGGGAGGGCCATATGAGCAGTTCTTC; CDR3 protein: CASRLAGGPYEQFF
V gene: TRBV11-3; J gene: TRBJ2-2; clone size: NA; D gene: NA; CDR3 DNA: TGTGCCAGCAGAAACAAAAACACCGGGGAGCTGTTTTTT; CDR3 protein: CASRNKNTGELFF
V gene: TRBV6-1; J gene: TRBJ2-1; clone size: NA; D gene: TRBD2; CDR3 DNA: TGTGCCAGCAGTGAAGCAGCGGGGGACCGCACCTACAATGAGCAGTTCTTC; CDR3 protein: CASSEAAGDRTYNEQFF
V gene: TRBV7-3; J gene: TRBJ2-2; clone size: NA; D gene: NA; CDR3 DNA: TGTGCCAGCAGCTTAACGTTAGGACAGGGGGAGCTGTTTTTT; CDR3 protein: CASSLTLGQGELFF
V gene: TRBV19; J gene: TRBJ1-2; clone size: NA; D gene: TRBD1; CDR3 DNA: TGTGCCAGTAGAGGGACAGGGGAGGAAAGCTATGGCTACACCTTC; CDR3 protein: CASRGTGEESYGYTF
V gene: TRBV5-1; J gene: TRBJ2-7; clone size: NA; D gene: NA; CDR3 DNA: TGCGCCAGCAGCTTGGAGGAGTCCTACGAGCAGTACTTC; CDR3 protein: CASSLEESYEQYF
V gene: TRBV7-9; J gene: TRBJ1-1; clone size: once; D gene: NA; CDR3 DNA: TGTGCCAGCAGCTTAGCTCAGGGCCGGAACACTGAAGCTTTCTTT; CDR3 protein: CASSLAQGRNTEAFF
V gene: TRBV29-1; J gene: TRBJ1-2; clone size: once; D gene: NA; CDR3 DNA: TGCAGCGTTGAAGATGCCAGGGGTGAAAGGTCCAACTATGGCTACACCTTC; CDR3 protein: CSVEDARGERSNYGYTF
V gene: TRBV11-2; J gene: TRBJ2-5; clone size: NA; D gene: NA; CDR3 DNA: TGTGCCAGCAGCTACGGGTCTACGGAGACCCAGTACTTC; CDR3 protein: CASSYGSTETQYF
V gene: TRBV27; J gene: TRBJ1-5; clone size: NA; D gene: TRBD1; CDR3 DNA: TGTGCCAGCAGTTTGAGACAGGGCTATAGCAATCAGCCCCAGCATTTT; CDR3 protein: CASSLRQGYSNQPQHF
V gene: TRBV5-4; J gene: TRBJ1-2; clone size: once; D gene: NA; CDR3 DNA: TGTGCCAGCAGCCCGATCCGGGACGCCGTGGTCGGCTATGGCTACACCTTC; CDR3 protein: CASSPIRDAVVGYGYTF
V gene: TRBV7-9; J gene: TRBJ1-5; clone size: NA; D gene: NA; CDR3 DNA: TGTGCCAGCAGCTTGGGGAGAAACAATCAGCCCCAGCATTTT; CDR3 protein: CASSLGRNNQPQHF
V gene: TRBV7-2; J gene: TRBJ2-5; clone size: NA; D gene: TRBD2; CDR3 DNA: TGTGCCAGCAGCTTAGCTCTAGCGGGTCCCCTACAAGAGACCCAGTACTTC; CDR3 protein: CASSLALAGPLQETQYF
V gene: TRBV29-1; J gene: TRBJ2-7; clone size: NA; D gene: NA; CDR3 DNA: TGCAGCGTTGATTGGGGGGGCGCCCTGAGCGAGCAGTACTTC; CDR3 protein: CSVDWGGALSEQYF
V gene: TRBV5-6; J gene: TRBJ1-5; clone size: NA; D gene: NA; CDR3 DNA: TGTGCCAGCAGTCTATCCCAAAATCAGCCCCAGCATTTT; CDR3 protein: CASSLSQNQPQHF
V gene: TRBV29-1; J gene: TRBJ2-2; clone size: NA; D gene: NA; CDR3 DNA: TGCAGCGTTGGGTACCAAAGGGGGGCCCACACCGGGGAGCTGTTTTTT; CDR3 protein: CSVGYQRGAHTGELFF
V gene: TRBV4-1; J gene: TRBJ1-1; clone size: NA; D gene: NA; CDR3 DNA: TGCGCCAGCAGCCAAATCGGCCTTAGGGGGTTGAACACTGAAGCTTTCTTT; CDR3 protein: CASSQIGLRGLNTEAFF
V gene: TRBV10-2; J gene: TRBJ2-7; clone size: NA; D gene: NA; CDR3 DNA: TGCGCCAGCACCATTAAACTAGAATCCCACGAGCAGTACTTC; CDR3 protein: CASTIKLESHEQYF